The text below deals with one T cell receptor (beta chain). This sample is part of a study of blood T cell repertoires in COVID-19. Study overall: Acute-phase and convalescent COVID-19 samples originated in the United States, Italy and Spain.

Data came from immunoSEQ multiplex PCR; TCRdb stores just in-frame clones and leaves some out. This table holds about 120,000 clones, over 80% found once. The source material was PBMCs or T cells enriched from blood (not recorded which). This clonotype originated in a woman younger than 45 who had recovered from COVID-19.

CDR3 sequence reads: CASSLGLAGGPYTQYF. In nucleotides, the CDR3 is TGTGCCAGCAGTTTAGGTCTAGCGGGAGGGCCATATACGCAGTATTTT. The rearrangement uses TRBV27 and TRBJ2-3; 12 positions match TRBD2. Per the germline V gene, CDR1 is MNHEY and CDR2 is SMNVEV (reference sequence). With 2 bases clipped from V and 7 bases from J, the junction kept 7 bases outside the gene matches. The CDR3 spans 16 residues.